Presented here are 3 T cell receptor beta chains from one specimen sequenced in a study of blood T cell repertoires in COVID-19. Sequenced by immunoSEQ multiplex PCR; TCRdb stores in-frame clones only, minus some. The table includes about 240,000 clones, under 85% detected once. The sample consisted of peripheral blood. These receptors were collected from a man younger than 40 who had recovered from COVID-19.

The chain's CDR3 is CASSPRTGGFSGTDTQYF. CDR3 coding DNA: TGTGCCAGCAGCCCTAGGACAGGGGGCTTTTCAGGCACAGATACGCAGTATTTT. The chain uses TRBV5-5 and TRBJ2-3, with TRBD1 matching over 11 bases. Germline V gene data show CDR1 as SGHKS and CDR2 as YYEKEE (reference sequence). The CDR3 totals 18 residues. V dropped 4 bases and J dropped 1; count of bases not matched to a gene: 11.

This chain joins TRBV5-1 and TRBJ2-2, with a possible D match to TRBD1 (6 bases). V was cut by 5 bases and J by 5 bases, with 16 bases left in between. This CDR3 region has 15 residues. In germline, CDR1 is SGHRS, CDR2 YFSETQ. The CDR3 nucleotides read TGCGCCAGCAGTCGGACCGGGACACTGACCGGGGAGCTGTTTTTT. Protein product: CASSRTGTLTGELFF.

This clone has more than one count but fewer than ten. This chain connects TRBV19 to TRBJ2-7; D might be TRBD2 (6 bases). The V and J ends lost 1 base and 3 bases respectively, with 19 bases between them. Germline V gene sequence: CDR1 LNHDA, CDR2 SQIVND (reference sequence). The CDR3 runs 17 residues. The CDR3 nucleotides read TGTGCCAGTAGTATAGTTAGCGGACACAAGTACGTCTACGAGCAGTACGTC. Its protein product is CASSIVSGHKYVYEQYV.